This TCR beta chain is drawn from a study of blood T cell repertoires in COVID-19. The CDR3 length is 13 residues. CDR1 and CDR2 from the germline V gene are MNHNS and SASEGT. The ends were cut back, 2 bases at V and 4 bases at J, with 8 bases in the middle. Original methodology: Amplification of reference gene primers was used by the study to estimate nucleated cell counts. Clones were read by immunoSEQ multiplex PCR, and TCRdb kept only the in-frame ones, dropping some. V and J calls and clone size come straight from that table; D and trimming were deduced from the DNA. The sample includes tens of thousands of clones, approximately 80% seen only once; the top ten take about 39%.

The sequenced sample consisted of peripheral blood. V and J are TRBV6-1 and TRBJ2-5; a possible D gene is TRBD2 (6 bases). The receptor's source is a man aged 65 to 85 with active or convalescent COVID-19. The DNA of the CDR3 is TGTGCCAGCAGTGAAATGGGAGGAGAGACCCAGTACTTC. This gives the protein CASSEMGGETQYF.